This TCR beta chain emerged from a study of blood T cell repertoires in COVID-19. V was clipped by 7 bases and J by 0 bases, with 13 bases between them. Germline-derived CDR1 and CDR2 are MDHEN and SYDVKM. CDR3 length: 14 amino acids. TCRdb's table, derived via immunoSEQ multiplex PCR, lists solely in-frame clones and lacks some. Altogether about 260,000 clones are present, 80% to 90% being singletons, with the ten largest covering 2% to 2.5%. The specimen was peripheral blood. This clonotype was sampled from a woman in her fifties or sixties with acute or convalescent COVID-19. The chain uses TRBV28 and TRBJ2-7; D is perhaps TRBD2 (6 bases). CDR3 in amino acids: CASTVPGGSYEQYF. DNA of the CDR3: TGTGCCAGCACCGTGCCCGGGGGCTCCTACGAGCAGTACTTC.